Presented here are 29 T cell receptor beta chains from one specimen sequenced in a study of blood T cell repertoires in COVID-19. Measured with immunoSEQ multiplex PCR; TCRdb has only the in-frame clones, and not every one. The table includes 70,000 to 90,000 clones, less than 90% detected once. The specimen was peripheral blood. The receptors were sampled from an elderly man with COVID-19, enrolled during active disease.

The chain carries TRBV6-5 and TRBJ1-4, with D possibly matching TRBD1 (6 bases). The CDR3 is 14 residues long. From germline, CDR1 is MNHEY and CDR2 SVGAGI. The V end was cut by 6 bases, the J end by 5 bases, with 13 bases between. The CDR3 sequence is CASSLQGPNEKLFF. CDR3 DNA sequence: TGTGCCAGCAGCCTACAGGGACCCAATGAAAAACTGTTTTTT.

This chain joins TRBV2 and TRBJ2-5; 10 nucleotides agree with TRBD2. The CDR3 extends over 15 amino acids. CDR1 is SNHLY and CDR2 is FYNNEI in the germline V gene. J gave up 3 bases and V 4 bases, and 5 bases lay outside the gene matches. The CDR3 nucleotides read TGTGCCAGCAGTGCAGGGCTAGCGGGGGAAGAGACCCAGTACTTC. The encoded protein is CASSAGLAGEETQYF.

The chain couples TRBV5-8 to TRBJ2-3, with 10 bases matching TRBD2. Germline lookup yields CDR1 SGHTS and CDR2 YDEGEE. This CDR3 comprises 16 residues. The ends lost 0 bases at V and 5 bases at J; junction bases unmatched: 6. CDR3 residues: CASSLGRTSGGDTQYF. For the CDR3, the DNA is TGTGCCAGCAGCTTGGGCAGGACTAGCGGCGGAGATACGCAGTATTTT.

CDR3: CASSGMDRVGYGYTF. DNA of the CDR3: TGTGCCAGCAGTGGTATGGACAGGGTAGGCTATGGCTACACCTTC. The chain combines TRBV28 with TRBJ1-2; 8 positions agree with TRBD1. The CDR3 consists of 15 residues. V was pared by 5 bases and J by 4 bases, with 9 bases of the junction left unmatched. Germline CDR1 reads MDHEN; CDR2 reads SYDVKM.

The CDR3: CASSLTGPEGYTF. In nucleotides, the CDR3 is TGTGCCAGCAGTTTAACAGGGCCTGAGGGCTACACCTTC. This chain connects TRBV27 to TRBJ1-2; weak D call: TRBD1 (6 bases). This CDR3 region has 13 residues. Germline V lookup: CDR1 MNHEY, CDR2 SMNVEV (reference sequence). Trimming cost V 2 bases and J 8 bases, with 12 bases left between them.

The chain is built from TRBV19 and TRBJ1-5, with 7 bases identical to TRBD1. CDR1 and CDR2 (germline): LNHDA, SQIVND (reference sequence). There are 15 residues in the CDR3. Germline trimming cut 3 bases from V and 0 bases from J; bases unmatched to any gene: 2. CDR3 sequence: CASSMGQNSNQPQHF. In DNA form, the CDR3 reads TGTGCCAGTAGTATGGGACAGAATAGCAATCAGCCCCAGCATTTT. The entire variable domain, with the rest obtained from reference TRBV19 and TRBJ1-5, is as follows: DGGITQSPKYLFRKEGQNVTLSCEQNLNHDAMYWYRQDPGQGLRLIYYSQIVNDFQKGDIAEGYSVSREKKESFPLTVTSAQKNPTAFYLCASSMGQNSNQPQHFGDGTRLSIL.

The chain links TRBV9 to TRBJ1-6, with 8 nucleotides matching TRBD1. The CDR3 extends over 13 amino acids. Trimming cost V 3 bases and J 7 bases; bases outside gene matches: 0. The germline CDR1 and CDR2 sequences are SGDLS and YYNGEE. The CDR3 DNA is TGTGCCAGCAGCGGGACAGGGAATTCACCCCTCCACTTT. Translation gives CASSGTGNSPLHF.

This clone came up once. This chain connects TRBV5-4 to TRBJ2-2, with a tentative D call TRBD1 (5 bases). The CDR3 has 12 amino acids. Germline values: CDR1 SGHNT, CDR2 YYREEE (reference sequence). With 4 bases removed from V and 8 bases from J, the gap between germline ends came to 9 bases. The CDR3 loop reads CASSQNRGELFF. CDR3 bases: TGTGCCAGCAGCCAGAACAGGGGGGAGCTGTTTTTT.

This clone appeared a few times. The chain carries TRBV18 and TRBJ1-1; 7 bases match TRBD1. Germline V gene lookup returns CDR1 KGHSH and CDR2 LQKENI. V was pared by 2 bases and J by 7 bases, with 13 bases of the junction left unmatched. The CDR3 spans 16 residues. DNA for the CDR3: TGTGCCAGCTCACCAAATGTACGAACAGGGGCCGTTGAAGCTTTCTTT. This codes for CASSPNVRTGAVEAFF. The complete variable domain, with remaining parts taken from reference TRBV18 and TRBJ1-1, reads NAGVMQNPRHLVRRRGQEARLRCSPMKGHSHVYWYRQLPEEGLKFMVYLQKENIIDESGMPKERFSAEFPKEGPSILRIQQVVRGDSAAYFCASSPNVRTGAVEAFFGQGTRLTVV.

This clone has only a few counts. This chain links TRBV6-2 or TRBV6-3 with TRBJ2-3; 7 nucleotides agree with TRBD2. The CDR3 has 14 residues. With 2 bases clipped from V and 2 bases from J, the junction kept 1 base outside the gene matches. CDR1 is MNHEY, CDR2 SVGEGT, per germline. CDR3 residues: CASSYGGDTDTQYF. CDR3 DNA sequence: TGTGCCAGCAGTTACGGGGGGGACACAGATACGCAGTATTTT.

V is TRBV28 and J is TRBJ2-5; 11 bases agree with TRBD1. The CDR3 has 15 amino acids. CDR1 and CDR2 from the germline V gene are MDHEN and SYDVKM. The ends lost 6 bases at V and 4 bases at J; junction bases unmatched: 7. CDR3 bases: TGTGCCAGCAGGACCGGGACAGGGGGTGGAGAGACCCAGTACTTC. Translation gives CASRTGTGGGETQYF.

The chain links TRBV9 to TRBJ1-1; no firm D call. The CDR3 runs 14 residues. V was shortened by 0 bases and J by 4 bases, with 10 bases between the two germline ends. Germline V gene sequence: CDR1 SGDLS, CDR2 YYNGEE. This CDR3 reads CASSVAGRGTEAFF. The CDR3 DNA is TGTGCCAGCAGCGTAGCAGGTCGGGGCACTGAAGCTTTCTTT.

This clone was seen only a few times. The V call is TRBV4-1, the J call TRBJ1-2; 10 nucleotides agree with TRBD1. The CDR3 has 17 residues. J lost 3 bases, V lost 4 bases, and 11 bases had no gene match. Germline values: CDR1 MGHRA, CDR2 YSYEKL. The CDR3 loop reads CASSPGQGKTSDYGYTF. The CDR3 DNA reads as TGCGCCAGCAGCCCGGGACAGGGGAAAACTTCTGACTATGGCTACACCTTC.

This sequence joins TRBV13 and TRBJ2-7; TRBD1 agrees at 9 bases. V trimming: 6 bases; J trimming: 1 base; junction bases outside the gene matches: 10. From germline, CDR1 is PRHDT and CDR2 FYEKMQ (reference sequence). The CDR3 is 16 residues long. In DNA form, the CDR3 reads TGTGCCAGCAGTTCCTTTTCGACAGGGGGTTCCTACGAGCAGTACTTC. It encodes CASSSFSTGGSYEQYF.

The gene calls are TRBV5-6 and TRBJ2-6; the D is unclear. The CDR3 loop spans 15 amino acids. The V and J ends lost 3 bases and 0 bases respectively, with 7 bases between them. Germline CDR1 reads SGHDT; CDR2 reads YYEEEE. The CDR3 DNA is TGTGCCAGCAGCTCTATAGACTCTGGGGCCAACGTCCTGACTTTC. Amino acids: CASSSIDSGANVLTF.

The chain links TRBV5-6 to TRBJ1-2; 7 positions agree with TRBD1. CDR3 length: 14 residues. V shed 3 bases, J shed 4 bases, and the junction held 6 bases outside the gene matches. Germline lookup yields CDR1 SGHDT and CDR2 YYEEEE. The CDR3 DNA reads TGTGCCAGCAGCTCCGGGACAGAAATCTATGGCTACACCTTC. Protein: CASSSGTEIYGYTF. Full variable domain (remainder filled in from reference TRBV5-6 and TRBJ1-2): DAGVTQSPTHLIKTRGQQVTLRCSPKSGHDTVSWYQQALGQGPQFIFQYYEEEERQRGNFPDRFSGHQFPNYSSELNVNALLLGDSALYLCASSSGTEIYGYTFGSGTRLTVV.

The chain recombines TRBV10-3 with TRBJ1-2, with D maybe TRBD1 (6 bases). Looked up from germline, CDR1 is ENHRY and CDR2 is SYGVKD. V gave up 0 bases and J gave up 5 bases, with 16 bases separating them. This CDR3 contains 16 residues. The CDR3 DNA reads TGTGCCATCAGTGAGTCGGGGGGGCCGGGGATTTATGGCTACACCTTC. Translated, it gives CAISESGGPGIYGYTF.

The chain carries TRBV19 and TRBJ1-1; D unclear. Germline V gives CDR1 LNHDA, CDR2 SQIVND (reference sequence). Trimming stripped 2 bases from V and 4 bases from J, with 11 bases between. The CDR3 is 14 residues long. The CDR3 is CASSIRVLSTEAFF. CDR3 in DNA: TGTGCCAGTAGTATACGGGTTTTGAGCACTGAAGCTTTCTTT.

The chain uses TRBV5-1 and TRBJ1-1; TRBD1 matches at 9 bases. Germline V gene data show CDR1 as SGHRS and CDR2 as YFSETQ. The CDR3 is made up of 13 amino acids. V lost 4 bases to trimming and J lost 7 bases; unmatched junction nucleotides: 5. The CDR3 DNA reads TGCGCCAGCAGCCTACAGGGGGCTCTTGAAGCTTTCTTT. This codes for CASSLQGALEAFF.

The chain carries TRBV2 and TRBJ1-1, with D unclear. Trimming pared 8 bases from V and 2 bases from J, leaving 12 bases between. Per germline, CDR1 SNHLY and CDR2 FYNNEI. This CDR3 comprises 13 residues. Here the CDR3 DNA reads TGTGCCAGCCTACGGGGTGGTAACACTGAAGCTTTCTTT. It translates to CASLRGGNTEAFF. The variable domain in full, completed from reference TRBV2 and TRBJ1-1, reads EPEVTQTPSHQVTQMGQEVILRCVPISNHLYFYWYRQILGQKVEFLVSFYNNEISEKSEIFDDQFSVERPDGSNFTLKIRSTKLEDSAMYFCASLRGGNTEAFFGQGTRLTVV.

V is TRBV29-1 and J is TRBJ2-7, with 11 bases fitting TRBD1. Looked up from germline, CDR1 is SQVTM and CDR2 is ANQGSEA. The ends lost 5 bases at V and 3 bases at J; junction bases unmatched: 15. The CDR3 loop spans 17 amino acids. CDR3 in amino acids: CSVWGQGELQWNYEQYF. The CDR3 DNA follows: TGCAGCGTTTGGGGACAGGGGGAACTACAGTGGAACTACGAGCAGTACTTC.

CDR3 sequence: CASSSGLAGTDTQYF. The CDR3 DNA reads TGTGCCAGCAGCTCCGGACTAGCGGGAACAGATACGCAGTATTTT. The chain couples TRBV7-2 to TRBJ2-3, with TRBD2 matching 12 bases. V lost 4 bases and J lost 3; bases outside the gene matches: 2. The CDR3 consists of 15 residues. CDR1 SGHTA and CDR2 FQGNSA come from the germline V gene.

As regards this clone: Other DNA sequences in the sample encode the same CDR3. The chain couples TRBV11-2 to TRBJ1-2; D is possibly TRBD1 (5 bases). Germline lookup yields CDR1 SGHAT and CDR2 FQNNGV. This CDR3 has 15 amino acids. V was cut by 1 base and J by 1 base, with 10 bases left in between. CDR3 sequence (DNA): TGTGCCAGCAGCTTAGCGACAGCCGTTAACTATGGCTACACCTTC. Translated: CASSLATAVNYGYTF.

The gene calls are TRBV28 and TRBJ1-2, with 7 positions matching TRBD1. The trim removed 6 bases at V and 6 bases at J, leaving 7 bases unmatched. The CDR3 has 13 residues. CDR1 and CDR2 from the germline V gene are MDHEN and SYDVKM. The CDR3 loop reads CASSSRQGHGYTF. In nucleotides, the CDR3 is TGTGCCAGCAGCTCCAGACAGGGACATGGCTACACCTTC.

The chain is built from TRBV4-3 and TRBJ2-5; weak D call: TRBD2 (5 bases). The germline CDR1 and CDR2 sequences are LGHNA and YSLEER. V gave up 2 bases and J gave up 7 bases, with 11 bases separating them. CDR3 length: 13 residues. CDR3: CASSQLLGWTQYF. CDR3 in DNA: TGCGCCAGCAGCCAATTACTAGGTTGGACCCAGTACTTC.

The genes are TRBV6-5 and TRBJ1-1; 7 nucleotides align to TRBD1. This CDR3 comprises 15 residues. J lost 5 bases, V lost 5 bases, and 11 bases had no gene match. Germline CDR1 reads MNHEY; CDR2 reads SVGAGI. This chain's CDR3 is CASSPDRMWWTEAFF. The CDR3 DNA follows: TGTGCCAGCAGTCCGGACAGGATGTGGTGGACTGAAGCTTTCTTT.

The CDR3 nucleotides are TGTGCCAGCAGTTTGGGCGGACAGGGGAAGGCTGAAGCTTTCTTT. The encoded protein is CASSLGGQGKAEAFF. This chain links TRBV28 with TRBJ1-1; 9 bases fit TRBD1. CDR3 size: 15 residues. Germline V gene sequence: CDR1 MDHEN, CDR2 SYDVKM. V was pared by 3 bases and J by 6 bases, with 8 bases of the junction left unmatched.

The chain couples TRBV6-1 to TRBJ1-5, with 11 bases lining up with TRBD1. Germline CDR1 MNHNS, CDR2 SASEGT. With V trimmed by 3 bases and J by 4 bases, 5 bases remained unmatched. The CDR3 extends over 16 amino acids. The CDR3: CASSERGTGGNQPQHF. In DNA form, the CDR3 reads TGTGCCAGCAGTGAGCGAGGGACAGGGGGGAATCAGCCCCAGCATTTT.

The rearrangement links TRBV9 to TRBJ2-7; D is possibly TRBD2 (5 bases). Trimming removed 4 bases from V and 6 bases from J, with 17 bases in between. This CDR3 region has 14 residues. Germline CDR1 SGDLS, CDR2 YYNGEE. The CDR3 is CASSPGVSATEQYF. CDR3 nucleotide sequence: TGTGCCAGCAGCCCCGGGGTATCCGCCACCGAGCAGTACTTC. The whole variable domain, remainder taken from reference TRBV9 and TRBJ2-7, is DSGVTQTPKHLITATGQRVTLRCSPRSGDLSVYWYQQSLDQGLQFLIQYYNGEERAKGNILERFSAQQFPDLHSELNLSSLELGDSALYFCASSPGVSATEQYFGPGTRLTVT.